One sample yielded the 7 T cell receptor beta chains listed below, sequenced in a study of blood T cell repertoires in COVID-19. TCRdb keeps only in-frame clones here, not all; method: immunoSEQ multiplex PCR. The sample records 140,000 to 150,000 clones, about 86% being singletons. Specimen: peripheral blood. The receptors were gathered from a human donor in a cohort sampled during active COVID-19.

The sample holds one count of this clone. The V and J genes are TRBV24-1 and TRBJ2-2, with 7 bases lining up with TRBD2. Unmatched junction bases numbered 4, after V lost 7 bases and J lost 3 bases. Germline assignment: CDR1 KGHDR and CDR2 SFDVKD. The CDR3 length is 14 residues. The CDR3 sequence is CATRGRGDTGELFF. In DNA form, the CDR3 reads TGTGCCACCAGGGGGAGGGGAGACACCGGGGAGCTGTTTTTT.

The rearrangement joins TRBV9 to TRBJ2-7; D is ambiguous. V gave up 0 bases and J gave up 3 bases, with 13 bases separating them. Germline lookup yields CDR1 SGDLS and CDR2 YYNGEE. The CDR3 contains 15 residues. DNA of the CDR3: TGTGCCAGCAGCGTAGGGAGCCATCCCGACTACGAGCAGTACTTC. It encodes CASSVGSHPDYEQYF.

V is TRBV7-6 and J is TRBJ2-1; 9 nucleotides match TRBD1. Germline trimming cut 3 bases from V and 4 bases from J; bases unmatched to any gene: 7. The germline gives CDR1 SGHVS, CDR2 FNYEAQ. The CDR3 has 16 residues. The CDR3 bases are TGTGCCAGCAGCTTGTTGCGACAGGGGGATTACAATGAGCAGTTCTTC. This codes for CASSLLRQGDYNEQFF.

This clone was observed a handful of times. The rearrangement uses TRBV6-5 and TRBJ2-1, with 11 bases matching TRBD2. The CDR3 consists of 13 residues. After removal of 7 bases from V and 9 bases from J, the junction contained 5 bases not matched to a gene. Per the germline V gene, CDR1 is MNHEY and CDR2 is SVGAGI. Written as DNA, the CDR3 is TGTGCCAGCAACAGACTAGCGGGAAGTGAGCAGTTCTTC. It codes for CASNRLAGSEQFF.

The chain links TRBV3-1 (or the pseudogene TRBV3-2) to TRBJ2-7; 9 nucleotides line up with TRBD1. This CDR3 has 18 amino acids. V lost 0 bases and J lost 6; bases outside the gene matches: 15. Germline CDR1 reads LGHDT; CDR2 reads YNNKEL (reference sequence). CDR3 bases: TGTGCCAGCAGCCAAGATGGGGGGACAGGGAGCCAGTTCGGCGAGCAGTACTTC. It specifies CASSQDGGTGSQFGEQYF.

The rearrangement uses TRBV28 and TRBJ2-7; 16 bases fit TRBD2. Germline loops: CDR1 MDHEN, CDR2 SYDVKM. The CDR3 consists of 15 residues. V dropped 5 bases and J dropped 7; count of bases not matched to a gene: 5. Written as DNA, the CDR3 is TGTGCCAGCAGTCCGGGACTAGCGGGAGGGGATGAGCAGTACTTC. Translated, it gives CASSPGLAGGDEQYF.

The V gene is TRBV19, the J gene TRBJ2-7; the match to TRBD2 covers 7 bases. Germline loops: CDR1 LNHDA, CDR2 SQIVND (reference sequence). There are 15 residues in the CDR3. The ends lost 1 base at V and 3 bases at J; junction bases unmatched: 6. The CDR3 DNA reads as TGTGCCAGTAGTATAGGTTCGGGAGGCTACTACGAGCAGTACTTC. Amino acids: CASSIGSGGYYEQYF.